This TCR beta chain was obtained from a study of Ad26.COV2.S vaccination and SARS-CoV-2 variants. For the study at large: The study gave Ad26.COV2.S intramuscularly, once or twice 56 days apart. Study results and limitations: Vaccine recipients surpassed placebo recipients in spike-specific TCR breadth.

Treatment of the sample: around 19 received Ad26.COV2.S at low or high dose, single or two shots; 5 received placebo; per-sample allocation not given. The investigators took samples on day 63 after the first vaccine or placebo injection. Adults aged 18-55 years in Boston included the donor. A remark on this clone: Its specificity is unknown.

Germline V CDR1 and CDR2: SQVTM, ANQGSEA. The V and J ends lost 4 bases and 2 bases, in that order; junction bases with no gene match: 10. This CDR3 region has 15 residues. This table comes from immunoSEQ multiplex PCR, and its TCRdb copy is limited to in-frame clones, with some not included. The sample includes 440,000 or so clones, 90% of them seen just once. Sequences were derived from peripheral blood, sampled in a trial of Ad26.COV2.S vaccine versus placebo. V and J are TRBV29-1 and TRBJ2-7, with 8 bases aligning to TRBD2. This clonotype was obtained from a person aged 18-60 years who received the Ad26.COV2.S COVID-19 vaccine or a placebo. The DNA of the CDR3 is TGCAGCGTTGTTCACGGGAGGGGAATGACCTACGAGCAGTACTTC. Amino acids: CSVVHGRGMTYEQYF.